Below are 13 T cell receptor beta chains sequenced from a single sample in a study of early T cells in non-severe SARS-CoV-2 infection (dated by TCRdb to the early 2020s). Libraries were prepared through 5' RACE. TCRdb lists the instrument as NextSeq 500. TCRdb itself trimmed the public reads at Q25 with fastp, ran MiXCR and retained productive beta chains. Under each unique CDR3 protein, matching rows form one entry showing the most common genes and DNA. Present in this sample are about 83,000 distinct CDR3 sequences, 9% to 15% of which were seen just once. 5% to 8% of the sample rests with the top ten. Sequencing input: whole blood. Source of these receptors: an adult who was a healthcare worker with PCR-confirmed SARS-CoV-2 infection or an uninfected control (not recorded which).

This chain uses TRBV29-1 with TRBJ2-6, with TRBD2 as a possible D gene (5 bases). CDR1 is SQVTM, CDR2 ANQGSEA, per germline. CDR3 length: 14 residues. Trimming took off 5 bases at V and 2 bases at J, with 10 bases between the two ends. The CDR3 spells CSVSIGTGANVLTF. The CDR3 region has the DNA TGCAGCGTTTCTATCGGGACTGGGGCCAACGTCCTGACTTTC. Based on the CDR3 plus reference TRBV29-1 and TRBJ2-6, the full variable domain is SAVISQKPSRDICQRGTSLTIQCQVDSQVTMMFWYRQQPGQSLTLIATANQGSEATYESGFVIDKFPISRPNLTFSTLTVSNMSPEDSSIYLCSVSIGTGANVLTFGAGSRLTVL.

This clonotype showed up just a few times. V gene TRBV11-2 combines with J gene TRBJ1-2; 9 nucleotides align to TRBD1. V shed 5 bases and J 4 bases; nucleotides not matched to a gene: 2. The germline V gene encodes CDR1 SGHAT and CDR2 FQNNGV. The CDR3 is 13 amino acids. CDR3 protein: CASSMDRGYGYTF. DNA of the CDR3: TGTGCCAGCAGCATGGACAGGGGCTATGGCTACACCTTC.

This clonotype appeared a few times. The chain joins TRBV4-2 to TRBJ2-1, with TRBD2 identical over 9 bases. The length of the CDR3 is 17 residues. The J segment lost 3 bases and the V segment lost 0 bases, leaving 6 bases of the junction unmatched. CDR1 is LGHNA and CDR2 is YNFKEQ in the germline V gene. CDR3 sequence reads: CASSQEIAGVVYNEQFF. CDR3 DNA sequence: TGTGCCAGCAGCCAAGAAATAGCGGGAGTGGTCTACAATGAGCAGTTCTTC.

This clonotype was seen a few times. The genes are TRBV12-3 or TRBV12-4 and TRBJ2-2; 9 bases agree with TRBD2. The CDR3 sequence is 16 residues long. V was pared by 3 bases and J by 8 bases, with 10 bases of the junction left unmatched. The CDR3 DNA reads TGTGCCAGCAGTTTGGATTCTAGCGGGATATGGGGGGAGCTGTTTTTT. This codes for CASSLDSSGIWGELFF.

This clonotype was seen only a few times. The chain couples TRBV3-1 to TRBJ2-5; a weak D match, TRBD1 (6 bases). The CDR3 extends over 17 amino acids. CDR1 is LGHDT and CDR2 is YNNKEL in the germline V gene (reference sequence). The V and J ends lost 1 base and 3 bases respectively, with 18 bases between them. The chain's CDR3 is CASSQGPLQGLEETQYF. In DNA form, the CDR3 reads TGTGCCAGCAGCCAAGGCCCTCTTCAGGGGCTGGAAGAGACCCAGTACTTC.

This clonotype appeared a few times. This rearrangement joins TRBV7-9 to TRBJ2-1; D may correspond to TRBD1 or TRBD2 (6 bases each). V was pared by 5 bases and J by 5 bases, with 16 bases between. The CDR3 is 15 residues long. The germline CDR1 and CDR2 sequences are SEHNR and FQNEAQ (reference sequence). Here the CDR3 reads CASSHEGGLHNEQFF. The DNA of the CDR3 is TGTGCCAGCAGCCACGAGGGGGGACTGCACAATGAGCAGTTCTTC.

This clonotype was detected ten times or more. For the CDR3, the DNA is TGTGCCAGCCAGTCTGGGCCCGTGGACACCGGGGAGCTGTTTTTT. The encoded protein is CASQSGPVDTGELFF. The rearrangement joins TRBV5-4 to TRBJ2-2, with D hard to call. The CDR3 is 15 amino acids. Germline lookup yields CDR1 SGHNT and CDR2 YYREEE (reference sequence). Trimming shortened V by 7 bases and J by 3 bases, and 16 bases separated the two germline ends.

In the case of this clonotype: A much larger clone is a single base away; this may be a read error. This chain links TRBV12-3 or TRBV12-4 with TRBJ1-1, with D possibly matching TRBD1 (6 bases). This CDR3 is 13 amino acids long. Trimming took off 6 bases at V and 9 bases at J, with 17 bases between the two ends. The CDR3 reads CASREDSFTKAFF. The CDR3, as DNA: TGTGCCAGCAGAGAGGACAGTTTTACTAAAGCTTTCTTT.

This clonotype was detected ten times or more. This chain links TRBV7-2 with TRBJ2-4; 10 nucleotides align to TRBD2. Germline CDR1 SGHTA, CDR2 FQGNSA. This CDR3 has 16 amino acids. The trim removed 2 bases at V and 4 bases at J, leaving 5 bases unmatched. The CDR3 loop is CASSLWDSGRKNIQYF. DNA for the CDR3: TGTGCCAGCAGCTTATGGGATAGCGGGAGGAAAAACATTCAGTACTTC.

This clonotype was recorded a few times. The chain couples TRBV13 to TRBJ2-1; D not certain. Germline loops: CDR1 PRHDT, CDR2 FYEKMQ (reference sequence). The CDR3 is 12 residues long. V lost 0 bases and J 12 bases, leaving 9 bases between the germline ends. CDR3 residues: CASSLGAGVQFF. The DNA for the CDR3 is TGTGCCAGCAGCTTAGGTGCAGGAGTGCAGTTCTTC.

The V gene is TRBV18, the J gene TRBJ2-3; D not certain. With 6 bases removed from V and 1 base from J, the gap between germline ends came to 11 bases. This CDR3 comprises 14 residues. Germline V lookup: CDR1 KGHSH, CDR2 LQKENI. In DNA, the CDR3 is TGTGCCAGCTCCCCCGGAACGGGCACAGATACGCAGTATTTT. Amino acids: CASSPGTGTDTQYF.

The chain is built from TRBV4-1 and TRBJ1-2, with D uncertain. Germline lookup yields CDR1 MGHRA and CDR2 YSYEKL. Trimming pared 5 bases from V and 1 base from J, leaving 11 bases between. This CDR3 has 14 amino acids. This chain's CDR3 is CASSGGQVNYGYTF. The DNA for the CDR3 is TGCGCCAGCAGCGGAGGGCAGGTTAACTATGGCTACACCTTC.

This clonotype turned up a few times. The junction differs from germline at one of its ends, possibly a read error. The genes are TRBV29-1 and TRBJ1-1; a possible D gene is TRBD1 (6 bases). The CDR3 runs 12 residues. Germline V gene lookup returns CDR1 SQVTM and CDR2 ANQGSEA. The CDR3 sequence: CSVYRVNAEAFF. The CDR3 DNA follows: TGCAGCGTTTACAGGGTGAACGCTGAAGCTTTCTTT.